Listed below are T cell receptor beta chains from one sample, sequenced in a study of blood T cell repertoires in COVID-19. The data were produced by immunoSEQ multiplex PCR, yet TCRdb's version contains in-frame clones alone and is incomplete. The repertoire has some 20,000 clones, 87% of them found once; the top ten carry roughly 7.9%. The source material was peripheral blood. The source is a human donor with active COVID-19. The donor label of this sample is uncertain. CDR3s include the opening cysteine and the closing phenylalanine or tryptophan. The order of the fields is J gene, V gene, clone size, D gene, CDR3 DNA, CDR3 protein. D genes are given only for firm matches. Where a row states a size, it is once, few, many or the class of an expanded clone; other rows omit it.

J: TRBJ2-1
V: TRBV13
size: .
D: TRBD2
DNA: TGTGCCAGCAGCCGACGCGGACTAGCGGGAGGTTACAATGAGCAGTTCTTC
CDR3: CASSRRGLAGGYNEQFF

J: TRBJ1-5
V: TRBV6-1
size: once
D: .
DNA: TGTGCCAGCAGTGAAGGGGGGGGCGGTCAGCCCCAGCATTTT
CDR3: CASSEGGGGQPQHF

J: TRBJ2-5
V: TRBV7-6
size: .
D: .
DNA: TGTGCCAGCAGCGCCACACATATACAGGACCAAGAGACCCAGTACTTC
CDR3: CASSATHIQDQETQYF

J: TRBJ1-1
V: TRBV28
size: .
D: .
DNA: TGTGCCAGTTACAGGAACACTGAAGCTTTCTTT
CDR3: CASYRNTEAFF

J: TRBJ1-1
V: TRBV19
size: few
D: TRBD1
DNA: TGTGCCAGTAGAGACAGGGGTGGGAACACTGAAGCTTTCTTT
CDR3: CASRDRGGNTEAFF

J: TRBJ2-7
V: TRBV7-2
size: .
D: .
DNA: TGTGCCAGCAGCCATCCCCCCGGGGGAGTACACTACGAGCAGTACTTC
CDR3: CASSHPPGGVHYEQYF

J: TRBJ2-7
V: TRBV19
size: .
D: .
DNA: TGTGCCAGTAGTGTCTTAGCCGACCGATCCTACGAGCAGTACTTC
CDR3: CASSVLADRSYEQYF

J: TRBJ2-1
V: TRBV28
size: .
D: TRBD2
DNA: TGTGCCAGCAGTTTATTCCTAGCGGGAGATGACGGCAATGAGCAGTTCTTC
CDR3: CASSLFLAGDDGNEQFF

J: TRBJ2-2
V: TRBV29-1
size: few
D: TRBD1
DNA: TGCAGCGGGAGACAGGGCCCCGGGGAGCTGTTTTTT
CDR3: CSGRQGPGELFF

J: TRBJ2-3
V: TRBV19
size: .
D: .
DNA: TGTGCCAGTAGGCGGCCAGGGGCAGGAGATACGCAGTATTTT
CDR3: CASRRPGAGDTQYF

J: TRBJ2-1
V: TRBV5-4
size: .
D: TRBD1
DNA: TGTGCCAGCAGTCTTGACAGGGGGAATGAGCAGTTCTTC
CDR3: CASSLDRGNEQFF

J: TRBJ2-3
V: TRBV18
size: .
D: TRBD1
DNA: TGTGCCAGCTCACCACGAGGAGACAGGGGACCAGATACGCAGTATTTT
CDR3: CASSPRGDRGPDTQYF

J: TRBJ1-6
V: TRBV3-1/TRBV3-2
size: few
D: .
DNA: TGTGCCAGCAGCCCCACTGGGCCCTATAATTCACCCCTCCACTTT
CDR3: CASSPTGPYNSPLHF

J: TRBJ2-7
V: TRBV11-3
size: .
D: TRBD1
DNA: TGTGCCAGCAGCTTAGCCAGGGGGAGTGGCGAGCAGTACTTC
CDR3: CASSLARGSGEQYF

J: TRBJ2-1
V: TRBV10-3
size: once
D: TRBD1
DNA: TGTGCCATCAGTGACGGGTCAGGGGGTCGCAATGAGCAGTTCTTC
CDR3: CAISDGSGGRNEQFF

J: TRBJ2-1
V: TRBV29-1
size: .
D: .
DNA: TGCAGTGTCCCCGGTGGTGAGCAGTTCTTC
CDR3: CSVPGGEQFF

J: TRBJ1-4
V: TRBV2
size: .
D: TRBD1
DNA: TGTGCCAGCAGAGGGGGACAGGGGCGTTCTAATGAAAAACTGTTTTTT
CDR3: CASRGGQGRSNEKLFF

J: TRBJ1-3
V: TRBV4-1
size: .
D: .
DNA: TGCGCCAGCAGCCAAGTTTACGGTGGAAACACCATATATTTT
CDR3: CASSQVYGGNTIYF

J: TRBJ2-5
V: TRBV11-2
size: .
D: TRBD2
DNA: TGTGCCAGCAGCTTAGCGGCTAGCGGGGAAGAGACCCAGTACTTC
CDR3: CASSLAASGEETQYF

J: TRBJ2-4
V: TRBV19
size: .
D: TRBD2
DNA: TGTGCCAGTAGTCCGGGACTAGCGGGAGCCAAAAACATTCAGTACTTC
CDR3: CASSPGLAGAKNIQYF

J: TRBJ2-2
V: TRBV9
size: .
D: TRBD2
DNA: TGTGCCAGCAGCGGGGTACTAGCGGGATCAGGCGGGGAGCTGTTTTTT
CDR3: CASSGVLAGSGGELFF

J: TRBJ2-7
V: TRBV3-1/TRBV3-2
size: .
D: .
DNA: TGTGCCAGCAGCCCCAGGACAGCCTACGAGCAGTACTTC
CDR3: CASSPRTAYEQYF

J: TRBJ2-2
V: TRBV24-1
size: .
D: TRBD1
DNA: TGTGCCACCAGGGGACAGGGGGCGTCCGGGGAGCTGTTTTTT
CDR3: CATRGQGASGELFF

J: TRBJ1-1
V: TRBV18
size: .
D: .
DNA: TGTGCCAGCACGATAGGGGGAGGGAGGAACACTGAAGCTTTCTTT
CDR3: CASTIGGGRNTEAFF

J: TRBJ1-1
V: TRBV6-1
size: .
D: TRBD1
DNA: TGTGCCAGCAGCGAAGACAGGGGAGCCCTGAACACTGAAGCTTTCTTT
CDR3: CASSEDRGALNTEAFF

J: TRBJ2-3
V: TRBV5-5
size: .
D: .
DNA: TGTGCCAGCAGCTTGGTCTCGGGAAGCACAGATACGCAGTATTTT
CDR3: CASSLVSGSTDTQYF